This is a list of T cell receptor beta chains from one sample in a study of identical twins. In TCRdb, the 5' RACE reads were re-called with MiXCR into one record per CDR3 protein. Among 600,000 to 700,000 distinct CDR3 sequences, approximately 21% were seen once, and the ten largest hold around 4.5%. A further study also used this sample, focusing on T cells expressing NK-cell markers.

The sample comprised PBMCs. These receptors were taken from a woman aged 18-30 years in good health. Both conserved end residues are part of each CDR3. The D gene is left open where the match is weak. Clone size is not always given. Where it is, it says once, few, many or a class for expanded clones.

TRBV27	-	TRBJ1-6	-	TGTGCCAGCAGGGAGTTCTCCTATAATTCACCCCTCCACTTT	CASREFSYNSPLHF
TRBV10-3	-	TRBJ2-5	-	TGTGCCACAAATACAGGGTCCGTTCAAGAGACCCAGTACTTC	CATNTGSVQETQYF
TRBV20-1	TRBD2	TRBJ2-7	-	TGCAGTGCGGCACGGACTAGCGGCTCCTACGAGCAGTACTTC	CSAARTSGSYEQYF
TRBV21-1	-	TRBJ2-1	-	TGTGCCAGCAGCGCAAGCCAGCGGGAGGAGGGGGGTACCTACAATGAGCAGTTCTTC	CASSASQREEGGTYNEQFF
TRBV20-1	TRBD2	TRBJ2-1	few	TGCAGTGCTAGGAGGACTAGCGGGGGGGCAGACAATGAGCAGTTCTTC	CSARRTSGGADNEQFF
TRBV29-1	-	TRBJ1-2	many	TGCAGCGTTGAAGGCGACGGCAGTTCTAACTATGGCTACACCTTC	CSVEGDGSSNYGYTF
TRBV20-1	-	TRBJ2-7	-	TGCAGTGCCTTACTTCAGGGGATCGGCGAGCAGTACTTC	CSALLQGIGEQYF
TRBV27	-	TRBJ1-5	few	TGTGCCAGCAGTTTACTAGGAGGGATAGGACAGCCCCAGCATTTT	CASSLLGGIGQPQHF
TRBV6-5	-	TRBJ2-2	-	TGTGCCAGCAGTTACGTGGACAGTCCCGGGGAGCTGTTTTTT	CASSYVDSPGELFF
TRBV7-6	-	TRBJ2-7	-	TGTGCCAGCAGCGACCATGGAGACTCCTACGAGCAGTACTTC	CASSDHGDSYEQYF
TRBV11-2	-	TRBJ2-5	-	TGTGCCAGCGGGGGGATTGAGGAGACCCAGTACTTC	CASGGIEETQYF
TRBV7-2	-	TRBJ1-1	many	TGTGCCAGCAGCTTAGCCGCTGAAGCTTTCTTT	CASSLAAEAFF
TRBV6-1	-	TRBJ2-3	-	TGTGCCAGCAGTGGGGGCATGGGCACAGATACGCAGTATTTT	CASSGGMGTDTQYF
TRBV5-1	-	TRBJ2-7	few	TGCGCCAGCAGCTCAGGACAGACTCCCGAGCAGTACTTC	CASSSGQTPEQYF
TRBV6-2/TRBV6-3	TRBD1	TRBJ2-5	-	TGTGCCAGCAGTGCGCCGGGACAGGGGACGGAGACCCAGTACTTC	CASSAPGQGTETQYF
TRBV12-3/TRBV12-4	-	TRBJ2-1	many	TGTGCCAGCAGTTTAGGTCCTGTGGGGGGCACGGAGTTCTTC	CASSLGPVGGTEFF
TRBV7-2	TRBD2	TRBJ2-3	-	TGTGCCAGCAGCTTAACGGGAGGATGGGCAGATACGCAGTATTTT	CASSLTGGWADTQYF
TRBV20-1	-	TRBJ2-7	few	TGCAGTGCTAGATCCAGGGGAGCCTACGAGCAGTACTTC	CSARSRGAYEQYF
TRBV9	-	TRBJ1-2	few	TGTGCCAGCAGCGTAGGTCCGGACGCTAACTATGGCTACACCTTC	CASSVGPDANYGYTF
TRBV6-5	-	TRBJ2-7	few	TGTGCCAGCAGTTACACTCGCTCCTACGAGCAGTACTTC	CASSYTRSYEQYF
TRBV20-1	TRBD1	TRBJ1-6	many	TGCAGTGCTAGAGATCCGGACAGGGCTAATTCACCCCTCCACTTT	CSARDPDRANSPLHF
TRBV12-3/TRBV12-4	-	TRBJ2-5	-	TGTGCCAGCAGTTTGGTTGAGGCTGCGGAGACCCAGTACTTC	CASSLVEAAETQYF
TRBV3-1	-	TRBJ2-5	few	TGTGCCAGCAGCCAAGGAGCGACAGTAAGGCAAGAGACCCAGTACTTC	CASSQGATVRQETQYF
TRBV5-1	-	TRBJ2-1	-	TGCGCCAGCAGCGGGGACTTGGCCAGCTCCTACAATGAGCAGTTCTTC	CASSGDLASSYNEQFF
TRBV10-3	-	TRBJ2-2	-	TGTGCCATCAGTGGCACAGGGCGCACCGGGGAGCTGTTTTTT	CAISGTGRTGELFF
TRBV15	-	TRBJ2-7	many	TGTGCCACCAGCACAGGGGGGGACGAGCAGTACTTC	CATSTGGDEQYF
TRBV10-3	TRBD1	TRBJ1-2	-	TGTGCCATCAGTTCTGGCCCAGGGGGTAACTATGGCTACACCTTC	CAISSGPGGNYGYTF
TRBV11-3	-	TRBJ2-5	few	TGTGCCAGCAGCTTGTTGGGGTGGGCAGAGACCCAGTACTTC	CASSLLGWAETQYF
TRBV6-5	-	TRBJ1-3	-	TGTGCCAGCAGTTACCGATGGGACACGCCTGGAAACACCATATATTTT	CASSYRWDTPGNTIYF
TRBV12-3/TRBV12-4	-	TRBJ1-1	few	TGTGCCAGCAGTTTACAAACTGAAGCTTTCTTT	CASSLQTEAFF
TRBV20-1	TRBD2	TRBJ2-7	-	TGCAGTGCCCTTGCGTCGCTAGCGGGAGTTAACGAGCAGTACTTC	CSALASLAGVNEQYF
TRBV4-2	-	TRBJ1-2	-	TGTGCCAGCAGCCAAGGCCGGACAGAGTCTTCCTATGGCTACACCTTC	CASSQGRTESSYGYTF
TRBV10-3	TRBD2	TRBJ2-1	few	TGTGCCATCAGTGAGTCCACGGGACTAGCGGGCTACAATGAGCAGTTCTTC	CAISESTGLAGYNEQFF
TRBV15	TRBD1	TRBJ2-7	many	TGTGCCACCAGCAGTGGAGACAGGGACACCTACGAGCAGTACTTC	CATSSGDRDTYEQYF
TRBV20-1	TRBD2	TRBJ2-7	few	TGCAGTGCTGGGACTAGCGGCGCCTACGAGCAGTACTTC	CSAGTSGAYEQYF
TRBV5-1	-	TRBJ2-1	-	TGCGCCAGCAGGCTGTGGGGTGATAGTAACAATGAGCAGTTCTTC	CASRLWGDSNNEQFF
TRBV7-9	TRBD2	TRBJ2-1	-	TGTGCCAGCAGCTGGGTCCCTAGCGGGAGTATTAATGAGCAGTTCTTC	CASSWVPSGSINEQFF
TRBV20-1	TRBD1	TRBJ2-5	many	TGCAGTGGCCAGGGGGAGCAGGGTCAGACCCAGTACTTC	CSGQGEQGQTQYF
TRBV7-6	-	TRBJ2-1	few	TGTGCCAGCAGCTTAGGGGATGGGGTGGCCTACAATGAGCAGTTCTTC	CASSLGDGVAYNEQFF
TRBV5-1	-	TRBJ2-1	once	TGCGCCAGCAGCTTGAACGGGGCTACGGGGAATGAGCAGTTCTTC	CASSLNGATGNEQFF
TRBV20-1	-	TRBJ2-5	-	TGCAGTGCCCAACAGGCAGAGACCCAGTACTTC	CSAQQAETQYF
TRBV20-1	-	TRBJ2-4	-	TGCAGTGCCTGGACTACAGCCAAAAACATTCAGTACTTC	CSAWTTAKNIQYF
TRBV12-3/TRBV12-4	-	TRBJ1-3	-	TGTGCCAGCAGTTTCGGAGTGGGTAACACCATATATTTT	CASSFGVGNTIYF
TRBV6-5	-	TRBJ2-7	few	TGTGCCAGCAGTTACTCGACCGGGGCGAAGGGGCAGTACTTC	CASSYSTGAKGQYF
TRBV2	-	TRBJ2-3	-	TGTGCCAGCAGTGTTTTGGTCACAGATACGCAGTATTTT	CASSVLVTDTQYF
TRBV9	TRBD2	TRBJ2-1	few	TGTGCCAGCAGCGTAGACGCGGGAGCTGGCAATGAGCAGTTCTTC	CASSVDAGAGNEQFF
TRBV5-6	TRBD1	TRBJ2-7	few	TGTGCCAGCAGCTTGCCAGGGGGCTATTACGAGCAGTACTTC	CASSLPGGYYEQYF
TRBV3-1	-	TRBJ1-6	-	TGTGCCAGCAGCCACGACATAGAAACTTCACCCCTCCACTTT	CASSHDIETSPLHF
TRBV2	-	TRBJ2-5	few	TGTGCCAGCAGGATCGGGGGTAGCTCCGAAGAGACCCAGTACTTC	CASRIGGSSEETQYF
TRBV4-3	-	TRBJ1-5	many	TGCGCCAGCAGCCAAGACGGCGGCCAGCCCCAGCATTTT	CASSQDGGQPQHF